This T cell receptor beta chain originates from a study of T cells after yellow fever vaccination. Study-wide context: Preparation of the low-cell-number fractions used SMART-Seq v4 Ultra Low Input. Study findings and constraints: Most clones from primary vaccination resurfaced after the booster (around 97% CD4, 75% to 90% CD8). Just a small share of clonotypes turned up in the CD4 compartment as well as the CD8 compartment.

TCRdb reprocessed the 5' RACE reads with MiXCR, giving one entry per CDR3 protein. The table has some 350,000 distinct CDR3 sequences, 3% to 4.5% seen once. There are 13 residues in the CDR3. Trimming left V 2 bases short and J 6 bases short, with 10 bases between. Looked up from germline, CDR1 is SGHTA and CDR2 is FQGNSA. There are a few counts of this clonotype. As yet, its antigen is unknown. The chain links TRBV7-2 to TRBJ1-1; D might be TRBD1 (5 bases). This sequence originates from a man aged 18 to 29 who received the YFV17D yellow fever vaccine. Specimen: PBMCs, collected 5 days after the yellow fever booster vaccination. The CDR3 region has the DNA TGTGCCAGCAGCTTACCAGGGTTCCCTGAAGCTTTCTTT. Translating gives CASSLPGFPEAFF.